One and the same sample provided the 30 T cell receptor beta chains below, sequenced in a study of cytomegalovirus exposure and HLA in healthy donors (dated 2017 in TCRdb). Library method: the immunoSEQ multiplex PCR assay. As stored in TCRdb, this immuneACCESS dataset retains in-frame rearrangements with V and J assigned. A fraction of the clones does not appear; measured against another copy, unresolved V genes explain less than half of the discrepancy, and the remainder lacks a known reason. The sample table holds 220,000 or so clones, of which around 87% were seen once. The ten largest clones add up to approximately 2% of the sample. Sequencing was carried out using PBMCs. The source of these receptors is a young woman in good health and CMV-seropositive.

The chain has TRBV5-1 and TRBJ2-3; 8 bases are shared with TRBD2. Trimming removed 0 bases from V and 1 base from J; junction bases left unmatched: 7. Germline CDR1 and CDR2: SGHRS and YFSETQ. The CDR3 has 17 residues. CDR3 sequence: CASSLGRAGGGTDTQYF. In DNA, the CDR3 is TGCGCCAGCAGCTTGGGGCGGGCGGGAGGCGGCACAGATACGCAGTATTTT.

The rearrangement uses TRBV18 and TRBJ1-1; TRBD1 agrees at 7 bases. V trimming: 1 base; J trimming: 4 bases; junction bases outside the gene matches: 9. Germline CDR1 is KGHSH and CDR2 is LQKENI. The CDR3 has 16 residues. CDR3 sequence (DNA): TGTGCCAGCTCACCACGACAGGGTATCTCCCCCACTGAAGCTTTCTTT. Residues: CASSPRQGISPTEAFF.

This clone was counted a few times. This rearrangement joins TRBV5-4 to TRBJ1-2; possibly TRBD1 for D (6 bases). Germline V gene sequence: CDR1 SGHNT, CDR2 YYREEE (reference sequence). Between the trimmed V and J ends, which lost 2 bases and 8 bases, there was a span of 16 bases. This CDR3 has 14 amino acids. This CDR3 reads CASSFRQGLFGYTF. Written as DNA, the CDR3 is TGTGCCAGCAGCTTTCGTCAGGGGTTGTTCGGCTACACCTTC.

Here the CDR3 DNA reads TGTGCCAGCAGGATCACAGGTTCGGCCACCGGGGAGCTGTTTTTT. As protein: CASRITGSATGELFF. The genes are TRBV6-5 and TRBJ2-2; perhaps TRBD1 as D (5 bases). Germline CDR1 and CDR2: MNHEY and SVGAGI. Between the trimmed V and J ends, which lost 6 bases and 4 bases, there was a span of 15 bases. The CDR3 has 15 amino acids.

The genes are TRBV2 and TRBJ2-1, with 11 bases identical to TRBD2. The CDR3 runs to 17 residues. From germline, CDR1 is SNHLY and CDR2 FYNNEI. V was clipped by 2 bases and J by 5 bases; unmatched bases: 8. The CDR3 DNA is TGTGCCAGCAGTGAATTATTTGGGACTAGCGGTAACAATGAGCAGTTCTTC. This codes for CASSELFGTSGNNEQFF.

The rearrangement uses TRBV28 and TRBJ1-2, with 10 positions matching TRBD1. V lost 6 bases, J lost 8 bases, and 15 bases stayed unmatched. There are 16 residues in the CDR3. Germline assignment: CDR1 MDHEN and CDR2 SYDVKM. The CDR3 nucleotides read TGTGCCAGCAGGGTTCGCCGGGACAGGGGTCTCGGAGGCTACACCTTC. Translated: CASRVRRDRGLGGYTF.

This chain joins TRBV29-1 and TRBJ2-7; 9 bases match TRBD1. Germline V gives CDR1 SQVTM, CDR2 ANQGSEA. The J segment lost 3 bases and the V segment lost 3 bases, leaving 9 bases of the junction unmatched. CDR3 size: 15 residues. The CDR3 sequence: CSVDHGQGNFYEQYF. Here the CDR3 DNA reads TGCAGCGTTGATCATGGACAGGGGAATTTCTACGAGCAGTACTTC.

The gene calls are TRBV5-4 and TRBJ2-2, with 8 bases aligning to TRBD2. The ends lost 0 bases at V and 6 bases at J; junction bases unmatched: 4. Germline CDR1 and CDR2: SGHNT and YYREEE (reference sequence). There are 15 residues in the CDR3. CDR3: CASSLELAVAGELFF. The CDR3 DNA reads TGTGCCAGCAGCTTGGAACTAGCGGTCGCCGGGGAGCTGTTTTTT.

The CDR3 sequence: CASSVDSSNEQYF. CDR3 sequence (DNA): TGTGCCAGCAGCGTAGACTCTAGCAACGAGCAGTACTTC. The V and J genes are TRBV9 and TRBJ2-7; a weak D match, TRBD2 (5 bases). V dropped 0 bases and J dropped 5 bases, with 9 bases sitting between them. Germline CDR1 and CDR2: SGDLS and YYNGEE. CDR3 length: 13 residues.

CDR3: CASSHFKSSGGNTGELFF. The CDR3 nucleotides read TGCGCCAGCAGCCATTTCAAATCATCGGGGGGCAACACCGGGGAGCTGTTTTTT. The chain links TRBV4-1 to TRBJ2-2; D possibly corresponds to TRBD2 (7 bases). Germline V gene lookup returns CDR1 MGHRA and CDR2 YSYEKL. This CDR3 contains 18 residues. Trimming took 3 bases from V and 2 from J, leaving 19 bases between them.

The chain carries TRBV4-1 and TRBJ2-7; D gene ambiguous. V gave up 2 bases and J gave up 0 bases, with 11 bases separating them. Germline CDR1 reads MGHRA; CDR2 reads YSYEKL. This CDR3 has 15 residues. The CDR3 DNA reads as TGCGCCAGCAGCCAAAATGAGGCAAGCTCCTACGAGCAGTACTTC. It encodes CASSQNEASSYEQYF.

The chain has TRBV28 and TRBJ1-5, with TRBD1 as a possible D gene (6 bases). The length of the CDR3 is 16 residues. CDR1 and CDR2 from the germline V gene are MDHEN and SYDVKM. V gave up 1 base and J gave up 0 bases, with 10 bases separating them. CDR3 region: CASSLSGGGSNQPQHF. The DNA of the CDR3 is TGTGCCAGCAGTTTATCGGGAGGGGGTAGCAATCAGCCCCAGCATTTT.

This clone was observed once. The chain links TRBV5-4 to TRBJ2-7, with a tentative D call TRBD2 (6 bases). The CDR3 loop spans 16 amino acids. Trimming left V 1 base short and J 0 bases short, with 14 bases between. Germline CDR1 is SGHNT and CDR2 is YYREEE (reference sequence). The CDR3 sequence is CASSLNRGSSSYEQYF. The CDR3 region has the DNA TGTGCCAGCAGCTTGAATCGGGGGTCGAGCTCCTACGAGCAGTACTTC.

This sequence joins TRBV6-5 and TRBJ2-3; D may be TRBD2 (5 bases). The V end was cut by 0 bases, the J end by 2 bases, with 12 bases between. Germline V gene sequence: CDR1 MNHEY, CDR2 SVGAGI. There are 16 residues in the CDR3. As DNA, the CDR3 is TGTGCCAGCAGTTACTCCGGCGGGCGGGCCACAGATACGCAGTATTTT. Protein sequence: CASSYSGGRATDTQYF.

V usage is TRBV9 and J usage is TRBJ2-1, with D perhaps matching TRBD2 (5 bases). Trimming left V 2 bases short and J 2 bases short, with 11 bases between. Germline V gene sequence: CDR1 SGDLS, CDR2 YYNGEE. The CDR3 runs to 15 residues. CDR3 bases: TGTGCCAGCAGCGTCGGGGTGGGGACCTACAATGAGCAGTTCTTC. Amino acid sequence: CASSVGVGTYNEQFF.

The genes are TRBV27 and TRBJ2-2; 13 positions agree with TRBD2. There are 17 residues in the CDR3. V dropped 5 bases and J dropped 3; count of bases not matched to a gene: 6. Germline-derived CDR1 and CDR2 are MNHEY and SMNVEV (reference sequence). The CDR3 DNA reads as TGTGCCAGCAGTCGCGGACTAGCGGGAGTCGACACCGGGGAGCTGTTTTTT. Its protein is CASSRGLAGVDTGELFF.

The chain has TRBV5-1 and TRBJ2-1, with D unresolved. Per the germline V gene, CDR1 is SGHRS and CDR2 is YFSETQ. This CDR3 has 14 residues. Trimming cost V 1 base and J 7 bases, with 12 bases left between them. As DNA, the CDR3 is TGCGCCAGCAGCTTGCGAGATGTCCCGAATGAGCAGTTCTTC. Its translation: CASSLRDVPNEQFF.

This clone appeared a few times. J is TRBJ2-7 and V is TRBV28; 8 bases map to TRBD1. Per germline, CDR1 MDHEN and CDR2 SYDVKM. This CDR3 contains 12 residues. The J segment lost 4 bases and the V segment lost 8 bases, leaving 4 bases of the junction unmatched. The CDR3 protein is CASGTGDYEQYF. The CDR3 DNA reads TGTGCCAGCGGGACAGGCGATTACGAGCAGTACTTC.

Only one count was recorded for this clone. Other nucleotide sequences in the sample specify the same CDR3. The genes are TRBV9 and TRBJ1-2, with D possibly being TRBD1 (5 bases). V dropped 0 bases and J dropped 3 bases, with 9 bases sitting between them. The germline CDR1 and CDR2 sequences are SGDLS and YYNGEE. CDR3 length: 14 residues. The CDR3: CASSVGGGDYGYTF. The CDR3 DNA is TGTGCCAGCAGCGTAGGAGGAGGGGACTATGGCTACACCTTC.

V usage is TRBV5-6 and J usage is TRBJ1-1, with D possibly matching TRBD1 (5 bases). V lost 1 base and J lost 5, with 9 bases in between. The CDR3 length is 13 residues. Germline CDR1 and CDR2: SGHDT and YYEEEE. The CDR3 coding sequence is TGTGCCAGCAGCTTGATGGGGGGTACTGAAGCTTTCTTT. Its protein is CASSLMGGTEAFF.

The chain combines TRBV4-1 with TRBJ2-5, with 7 nucleotides matching TRBD1. Germline loops: CDR1 MGHRA, CDR2 YSYEKL. V lost 3 bases and J lost 1; bases outside the gene matches: 5. CDR3 size: 15 residues. DNA of the CDR3: TGCGCCAGCAGCCAGCCGACAGGGATCCAAGAGACCCAGTACTTC. Translation gives CASSQPTGIQETQYF.

This chain joins TRBV2 and TRBJ1-3, with TRBD1 matching 8 bases. This CDR3 has 15 amino acids. V lost 7 bases and J lost 4; bases outside the gene matches: 9. Germline CDR1 and CDR2: SNHLY and FYNNEI. CDR3 nucleotides: TGTGCCAGCACCCTCGACAGGGGAGTAGGAAACACCATATATTTT. Translation gives CASTLDRGVGNTIYF.

This clone was counted only a few times. The rearrangement joins TRBV19 to TRBJ1-3; the D is unclear. The CDR3 length is 13 residues. The germline V gene encodes CDR1 LNHDA and CDR2 SQIVND (reference sequence). V lost 6 bases, J lost 4 bases, and 10 bases lay in between. CDR3 region: CASRHLSGNTIYF. CDR3 DNA sequence: TGTGCCAGTAGGCACTTATCGGGAAACACCATATATTTT.

The rearrangement uses TRBV4-1 and TRBJ2-1, with D unclear. From germline, CDR1 is MGHRA and CDR2 YSYEKL. CDR3 length: 11 amino acids. V lost 2 bases to trimming and J lost 11 bases, with 7 bases between them. The CDR3 loop reads CASSQRNKQFF. The CDR3 DNA follows: TGCGCCAGCAGCCAACGTAATAAGCAGTTCTTC.

This clone was counted once. The chain uses TRBV7-9 and TRBJ1-5, with 10 bases identical to TRBD1. The trim removed 4 bases at V and 6 bases at J, leaving 3 bases unmatched. The CDR3 has 14 residues. From germline, CDR1 is SEHNR and CDR2 FQNEAQ (reference sequence). This CDR3 reads CASSSGQGSQPQHF. The CDR3 bases are TGTGCCAGCAGCTCGGGACAGGGGAGTCAGCCCCAGCATTTT.

The rearrangement uses TRBV6-7 and TRBJ1-2; possibly TRBD1 for D (5 bases). TRBV6-7 is given ORF status, its function remaining uncertain. The CDR3 spans 15 residues. The V and J ends lost 6 bases and 7 bases respectively, with 21 bases between them. In nucleotides, the CDR3 is TGTGCCAGCAGGAGAGGACAAGTGGCTTACTCTGGCTACACCTTC. Amino acid sequence: CASRRGQVAYSGYTF.

The V call is TRBV5-4, the J call TRBJ1-2, with 7 bases aligning to TRBD1. The CDR3 spans 14 residues. Germline values: CDR1 SGHNT, CDR2 YYREEE (reference sequence). V shed 3 bases, J shed 0 bases, and the junction held 2 bases outside the gene matches. The CDR3 region is CASSSGTANYGYTF. The CDR3 nucleotides read TGTGCCAGCAGCTCGGGGACAGCTAACTATGGCTACACCTTC.

The chain recombines TRBV7-9 with TRBJ2-7, with 9 bases lining up with TRBD1. The CDR3 loop spans 15 amino acids. The V gene's germline CDR1 is SEHNR and CDR2 FQNEAQ (reference sequence). Trimming cost V 5 bases and J 2 bases; bases outside gene matches: 7. CDR3 nucleotide sequence: TGTGCCAGCAGCCGCCACGGACAGGGGACCTACGAGCAGTACTTC. Amino acid sequence: CASSRHGQGTYEQYF. Together with reference TRBV7-9 and TRBJ2-7, the CDR3 gives the full variable domain: DTGVSQNPRHKITKRGQNVTFRCDPISEHNRLYWYRQTLGQGPEFLTYFQNEAQLEKSRLLSDRFSAERPKGSFSTLEIQRTEQGDSAMYLCASSRHGQGTYEQYFGPGTRLTVT.

V and J are TRBV30 and TRBJ2-5; 7 bases are a match to TRBD1. The CDR3 loop spans 12 amino acids. The germline gives CDR1 GTSNPN, CDR2 SVGIG (reference sequence). V trimming: 5 bases; J trimming: 2 bases; junction bases outside the gene matches: 2. The CDR3 DNA is TGTGCCTGGGACAGGGTTCAAGAGACCCAGTACTTC. Its protein is CAWDRVQETQYF.

This chain connects TRBV7-9 to TRBJ2-2; no firm D call. Germline loops: CDR1 SEHNR, CDR2 FQNEAQ (reference sequence). CDR3 length: 15 residues. Trimming removed 2 bases from V and 5 bases from J, with 12 bases in between. CDR3 protein: CASSLSVPVTGELFF. For the CDR3, the DNA is TGTGCCAGCAGCTTATCGGTCCCGGTAACCGGGGAGCTGTTTTTT.